The 15 T cell receptor beta chains in this list originate from one sample, sequenced in a study of cytomegalovirus exposure and HLA in healthy donors. Here immunoSEQ multiplex PCR was the method, and the copy in TCRdb shows in-frame clones only, minus some. The repertoire includes under 200,000 clones, 65% to 90% of them detected once, and 2% to 2.5% sits in the top ten. Material for sequencing was PBMCs. Receptors were obtained from a young woman in good health and CMV-seronegative.

The V and J genes are TRBV19 and TRBJ2-2; tentatively, D is TRBD1 (5 bases). CDR3 length equals 15 residues. V was cut by 5 bases and J by 3 bases, with 13 bases left in between. CDR1 is LNHDA, CDR2 SQIVND, per germline (reference sequence). CDR3 sequence reads: CASSALLGDTGELFF. The CDR3, as DNA: TGTGCCAGTAGTGCCTTGTTAGGGGACACCGGGGAGCTGTTTTTT.

Only one count was recorded for this clone. The J gene is TRBJ2-1, the V gene TRBV11-2, with 11 bases lining up with TRBD2. The germline gives CDR1 SGHAT, CDR2 FQNNGV. Trimming cost V 6 bases and J 6 bases; bases outside gene matches: 16. The CDR3 is 18 amino acids. The CDR3 region has the DNA TGTGCCAGCAGGATACCGGGACTAGCGGCCACCCGATCCAATGAGCAGTTCTTC. Translating gives CASRIPGLAATRSNEQFF.

This clone was observed once. The chain employs TRBV6-5 and TRBJ2-3, with a weak D call TRBD2 (6 bases). Per the germline V gene, CDR1 is MNHEY and CDR2 is SVGAGI. The length of the CDR3 is 16 residues. V was shortened by 4 bases and J by 0 bases, with 14 bases between the two germline ends. The CDR3: CASSFLSGSSTDTQYF. The CDR3 DNA sequence: TGTGCCAGCAGTTTCCTCAGCGGGTCTAGCACAGATACGCAGTATTTT.

The rearrangement links TRBV18 to TRBJ2-7, with 7 bases fitting TRBD1. CDR3 length: 15 residues. The J segment lost 3 bases and the V segment lost 6 bases, leaving 11 bases of the junction unmatched. Germline V lookup: CDR1 KGHSH, CDR2 LQKENI. The CDR3 sequence is CASSSKQGKGYEQYF. The CDR3 DNA follows: TGTGCCAGCTCCTCCAAACAGGGGAAAGGCTACGAGCAGTACTTC.

V is TRBV19 and J is TRBJ2-5; 8 nucleotides align to TRBD1. V lost 1 base, J lost 5 bases, and 9 bases stayed unmatched. CDR3 length: 16 residues. CDR1 LNHDA and CDR2 SQIVND come from the germline V gene (reference sequence). The CDR3 region is CASSIGGQGARETQYF. In DNA form, the CDR3 reads TGTGCCAGTAGTATAGGGGGGCAGGGGGCACGGGAGACCCAGTACTTC.

The chain employs TRBV9 and TRBJ1-2, with 7 positions matching TRBD1. CDR1 is SGDLS, CDR2 YYNGEE, per germline. The V segment lost 2 bases and the J segment 7 bases; nucleotides outside the gene matches: 11. This CDR3 contains 15 residues. The CDR3 reads CASSVRQGLQSGYTF. CDR3 DNA sequence: TGTGCCAGCAGCGTTAGACAGGGTTTGCAATCTGGCTACACCTTC.

In this sample, this clone turned up a few times. The V call is TRBV9, the J call TRBJ1-2; TRBD1 matches 8 bases. V was pared by 4 bases and J by 2 bases, with 4 bases of the junction left unmatched. Per the germline V gene, CDR1 is SGDLS and CDR2 is YYNGEE. CDR3 size: 14 residues. The CDR3 region is CASSLTGANYGYTF. CDR3 nucleotides: TGTGCCAGCAGCCTGACAGGGGCCAACTATGGCTACACCTTC.

CDR3 in DNA: TGTGCCAGCAGTTCCACAGGGACCGGCTACACCTTC. Its protein is CASSSTGTGYTF. The V call is TRBV27, the J call TRBJ1-2; the D gene is possibly TRBD1 (6 bases). The CDR3 has 12 amino acids. The ends were cut back, 4 bases at V and 8 bases at J, with 11 bases in the middle. CDR1 is MNHEY and CDR2 is SMNVEV in the germline V gene (reference sequence).

Written as DNA, the CDR3 is TGTGCTAGTGGTCCAACCCCGGGGGGGGGCGAGCAGTACTTC. Amino acids: CASGPTPGGGEQYF. V gene TRBV12-5 combines with J gene TRBJ2-7, with 8 bases matching TRBD2. Germline lookup yields CDR1 LGHNT and CDR2 FRNRAP. This CDR3 is built from 14 residues. V trimming: 5 bases; J trimming: 6 bases; junction bases outside the gene matches: 9.

The chain couples TRBV18 to TRBJ2-2; TRBD1 aligns across 7 bases. The ends lost 6 bases at V and 1 base at J; junction bases unmatched: 2. CDR1 KGHSH and CDR2 LQKENI come from the germline V gene. The CDR3 runs to 14 residues. The DNA for the CDR3 is TGTGCCAGCTCGCGGACAGGGAACACCGGGGAGCTGTTTTTT. It encodes CASSRTGNTGELFF.

This chain links TRBV10-3 with TRBJ1-2, with 8 bases identical to TRBD1. Trimming removed 5 bases from V and 13 bases from J; junction bases left unmatched: 9. CDR1 is ENHRY, CDR2 SYGVKD, per germline. This CDR3 has 12 residues. The CDR3 sequence: CAISQQGVSSTF. CDR3 coding DNA: TGTGCCATCAGTCAACAGGGGGTTTCCTCCACCTTC.

The V and J genes are TRBV5-1 and TRBJ1-6, with D unclear. The CDR3 is 15 amino acids. Germline CDR1 SGHRS, CDR2 YFSETQ. Between the trimmed V and J ends, which lost 2 bases and 8 bases, there was a span of 14 bases. CDR3 coding DNA: TGCGCCAGCAGCTTTCATAATGAGCCGTATTCACCCCTCCACTTT. Protein sequence: CASSFHNEPYSPLHF.

V is TRBV7-2 and J is TRBJ2-3, with 7 bases lining up with TRBD2. Looked up from germline, CDR1 is SGHTA and CDR2 is FQGNSA. There are 15 residues in the CDR3. J lost 0 bases, V lost 6 bases, and 6 bases had no gene match. CDR3 amino acids: CASRVSAGSTDTQYF. CDR3 bases: TGTGCCAGCAGGGTCTCAGCGGGGAGCACAGATACGCAGTATTTT.

The V call is TRBV4-3, the J call TRBJ2-3; 7 nucleotides agree with TRBD2. The ends lost 0 bases at V and 1 base at J; junction bases unmatched: 1. The V gene's germline CDR1 is LGHNA and CDR2 YSLEER. This CDR3 region has 15 residues. CDR3 region: CASSQETSGTDTQYF. In DNA, the CDR3 is TGCGCCAGCAGCCAAGAAACTAGCGGCACAGATACGCAGTATTTT.

The V and J genes are TRBV7-8 and TRBJ1-5, with D possibly TRBD1 on 6 matching bases. Germline loops: CDR1 SGHVS, CDR2 FQNEAQ. CDR3 length: 16 amino acids. Between the trimmed V and J ends, which lost 5 bases and 0 bases, there was a span of 14 bases. The CDR3 loop is CASSRIRDNSNQPQHF. The CDR3 DNA sequence: TGTGCCAGCAGCCGCATCCGGGACAATAGCAATCAGCCCCAGCATTTT.